These 19 T cell receptor beta chains were sequenced from one sample in a study of post-analysis software for immune sequencing data. No antigen is known for these receptors. Study-wide points: Elevated frequency relative to controls characterized four or five TRBV segments in patients, TRBV5-6, TRBV5-1 and TRBV20-1 among them.

Built from TCR beta cDNA, the libraries had unique molecular identifiers in them. From the PCR reads, TCRdb called clonotypes with MiXCR, one entry per CDR3 protein. The table shows roughly 570,000 distinct CDR3 sequences, with approximately 34% occurring only once. The sequenced sample was blood. The receptor set was obtained from a girl aged 2-17 years with multiple sclerosis.

The chain carries TRBV3-1 and TRBJ1-4; unclear D gene. Germline CDR1 LGHDT, CDR2 YNNKEL (reference sequence). This CDR3 has 18 amino acids. Trimming took off 1 base at V and 8 bases at J, with 23 bases between the two ends. The CDR3 spells CASSQVIRHHHGKEKLFF. CDR3 nucleotide sequence: TGTGCCAGCAGCCAAGTGATAAGACACCACCACGGGAAAGAAAAACTGTTTTTT.

This chain joins TRBV28 and TRBJ2-1; D is possibly TRBD1 (6 bases). CDR3 length: 13 residues. The germline V and J ends were trimmed by 6 bases and 10 bases, with 16 bases remaining between them. Germline CDR1 is MDHEN and CDR2 is SYDVKM. The CDR3, as DNA: TGTGCCAGCAGGGGAGTGGGGGCAGGGGAGCAGTTCTTC. It is translated as CASRGVGAGEQFF.

The chain employs TRBV5-1 and TRBJ2-7; possibly TRBD2 for D (6 bases). Germline CDR1 SGHRS, CDR2 YFSETQ. CDR3 size: 14 residues. V was cut by 3 bases and J by 1 base, with 11 bases left in between. CDR3 protein: CASSSGAGSYEQYF. The CDR3 region has the DNA TGCGCCAGCAGCTCGGGAGCCGGTTCCTACGAGCAGTACTTC. The entire variable domain, with the rest obtained from reference TRBV5-1 and TRBJ2-7, is as follows: KAGVTQTPRYLIKTRGQQVTLSCSPISGHRSVSWYQQTPGQGLQFLFEYFSETQRNKGNFPGRFSGRQFSNSRSEMNVSTLELGDSALYLCASSSGAGSYEQYFGPGTRLTVT.

This chain connects TRBV4-1 to TRBJ1-1, with D perhaps matching TRBD1 (5 bases). Germline-derived CDR1 and CDR2 are MGHRA and YSYEKL. The V gene lost 4 bases and the J gene lost 2 bases, with 11 bases spanning the gap. The CDR3 length is 14 residues. In DNA form, the CDR3 reads TGCGCCAGCAGCCGGAAAGGGGACAACACTGAAGCTTTCTTT. Protein product: CASSRKGDNTEAFF.

This chain connects TRBV10-2 to TRBJ2-5; 8 bases align to TRBD2. The DNA matches TRBJ2-7 better at its end, which makes the J call doubtful. The CDR3 runs 15 residues. The germline V gene encodes CDR1 WSHSY and CDR2 SAAADI. CDR3: CASTALADLRGEQYF. Written as DNA, the CDR3 is TGCGCCAGCACCGCACTAGCGGACCTGCGTGGCGAGCAGTACTTC.

This chain links TRBV27 with TRBJ1-1; 7 nucleotides match TRBD1. V lost 5 bases, J lost 1 base, and 4 bases stayed unmatched. This CDR3 is built from 14 residues. Germline V gene lookup returns CDR1 MNHEY and CDR2 SMNVEV (reference sequence). The chain's CDR3 is CASSPQGRNTEAFF. The CDR3 DNA reads as TGTGCCAGCAGTCCACAGGGGAGGAACACTGAAGCTTTCTTT.

Notes on this clonotype: Its ends do not fully match the called genes, so a read error is possible. The V and J genes are TRBV20-1 and TRBJ1-2, with TRBD1 identical over 9 bases. Germline CDR1 is DFQATT and CDR2 is SNEGSKA (reference sequence). The CDR3 runs 14 residues. CDR3 sequence: CGARKDRGLYGYTF. The CDR3 bases are TGCGGTGCTAGAAAGGACAGGGGCTTATATGGCTACACCTTC.

On this clonotype itself: At one end, the junction sequence differs from germline, possibly due to a read error. The genes are TRBV5-6 and TRBJ1-6, with D possibly matching TRBD1 (5 bases). The CDR3 contains 15 residues. The germline V gene encodes CDR1 SGHDT and CDR2 YYEEEE. For the CDR3, the DNA is TGTGCCAGCAGCCTTTGGACAAGTCATAATTCACCCCCCCACTTT. Protein product: CASSLWTSHNSPPHF.

The chain combines TRBV20-1 with TRBJ1-6; D call uncertain. The CDR3 is 13 residues long. V lost 2 bases to trimming and J lost 8 bases, with 10 bases between them. The V gene's germline CDR1 is DFQATT and CDR2 SNEGSKA (reference sequence). CDR3 DNA sequence: TGCAGTGCTAGACCAGGCGGAGATTCACCCCTCCACTTT. Translation gives CSARPGGDSPLHF.

Only a few counts were recorded for this clonotype. The chain employs TRBV11-2 and TRBJ2-1; perhaps D is TRBD1 or TRBD2 (5 bases each). CDR1 and CDR2 from the germline V gene are SGHAT and FQNNGV. V was pared by 0 bases and J by 9 bases, with 15 bases between. This CDR3 contains 15 residues. The CDR3: CASSLDRTGTSEQFF. CDR3 sequence (DNA): TGTGCCAGCAGCTTAGATCGTACGGGGACGAGTGAGCAGTTCTTC.

This clonotype was recorded a few times. This chain uses TRBV29-1 with TRBJ2-1; D might be TRBD2 (5 bases). Per the germline V gene, CDR1 is SQVTM and CDR2 is ANQGSEA. The CDR3 spans 10 residues. The V gene lost 7 bases and the J gene lost 5 bases, with 6 bases spanning the gap. The DNA for the CDR3 is TGCAGCGCGGGGAACAATGAGCAGTTCTTC. Protein sequence: CSAGNNEQFF.

In its sample, this clonotype was seen a few times. The J gene is TRBJ2-1, the V gene TRBV10-1; 10 bases agree with TRBD1. This CDR3 comprises 15 residues. CDR1 and CDR2 from the germline V gene are WNHNN and SYGVQD (reference sequence). V lost 4 bases to trimming and J lost 8 bases; unmatched junction nucleotides: 8. The CDR3 sequence is CASSVPGTGVDEQFF. The CDR3 bases are TGCGCCAGCAGTGTACCAGGGACAGGGGTCGATGAGCAGTTCTTC.

The V call is TRBV12-3 or TRBV12-4, the J call TRBJ2-7; no reliable D call. The CDR3 runs 14 residues. V was shortened by 7 bases and J by 0 bases, with 13 bases between the two germline ends. DNA for the CDR3: TGTGCCAGCACCAAACGTGGCGGCTCCTACGAGCAGTACTTC. Its protein is CASTKRGGSYEQYF.

The chain recombines TRBV5-5 with TRBJ1-3, with unresolved D. This CDR3 contains 16 residues. The germline V gene encodes CDR1 SGHKS and CDR2 YYEKEE (reference sequence). V dropped 0 bases and J dropped 2 bases, with 12 bases sitting between them. The CDR3 here is CASSLDWGNTGNTIYF. CDR3 nucleotide sequence: TGTGCCAGCAGCTTGGATTGGGGAAATACTGGAAACACCATATATTTT.

Only a few counts were recorded for this clonotype. Here the CDR3 reads CASSQGSPAEETQYF. CDR3 nucleotides: TGTGCCAGCAGCCAAGGATCCCCAGCGGAAGAGACCCAGTACTTC. The V call is TRBV3-1, the J call TRBJ2-5; D may be TRBD2 (5 bases). Germline-derived CDR1 and CDR2 are LGHDT and YNNKEL (reference sequence). The CDR3 is 15 amino acids. Trimming left V 1 base short and J 3 bases short, with 12 bases between.

The rearrangement links TRBV7-2 to TRBJ1-5, with a weak D call TRBD1 (5 bases). The V end lost 5 bases, the J end lost 2 bases, and 13 bases lay between the germline ends. Germline V gene lookup returns CDR1 SGHTA and CDR2 FQGNSA. The CDR3 is made up of 15 amino acids. CDR3 protein: CASSPQTGRNQPQHF. The CDR3 coding sequence is TGTGCCAGCAGCCCGCAAACAGGTCGCAATCAGCCCCAGCATTTT.

Here the CDR3 reads CSGRPSGAHEQFF. CDR3 nucleotide sequence: TGCAGCGGCCGGCCTAGCGGGGCACATGAGCAGTTCTTC. This rearrangement joins TRBV29-1 to TRBJ2-1; 9 bases map to TRBD2. The J segment lost 8 bases and the V segment lost 7 bases, leaving 9 bases of the junction unmatched. The CDR3 runs to 13 residues. From germline, CDR1 is SQVTM and CDR2 ANQGSEA.

The chain uses TRBV7-6 and TRBJ1-1, with TRBD1 matching 7 bases. The CDR3 runs 13 residues. V shed 7 bases, J shed 3 bases, and the junction held 5 bases outside the gene matches. Germline-derived CDR1 and CDR2 are SGHVS and FNYEAQ. CDR3 loop: CASMTGWDTEAFF. The CDR3 DNA reads TGTGCCAGCATGACAGGGTGGGACACTGAAGCTTTCTTT.

The CDR3 sequence is CASSRTSGGVADTQYF. As DNA, the CDR3 is TGTGCCAGCAGCAGGACTAGCGGGGGGGTCGCAGATACGCAGTATTTT. J is TRBJ2-3 and V is TRBV7-9; TRBD2 matches 15 bases. The CDR3 loop spans 16 amino acids. Germline CDR1 is SEHNR and CDR2 is FQNEAQ (reference sequence). V lost 5 bases and J lost 4; bases outside the gene matches: 4.